The 5 T cell receptor beta chains below were found in one sample sequenced in a study of T-cell memory formation after mild COVID-19. In TCRdb, the 5' RACE reads were re-called with MiXCR into one record per CDR3 protein. The top ten clones hold roughly 21% of a sample with a few hundred thousand distinct CDR3 sequences, more than 15% of them seen once. Sample: PBMCs or a T cell subset sorted from them (not recorded which). These receptors all stem from a man aged 18 to 30 who had mild COVID-19 (a few samples of this study predate the infection). Cell type and time point are not known.

This chain connects TRBV12-3 or TRBV12-4 to TRBJ2-3; 11 bases match TRBD2. The trim removed 1 base at V and 5 bases at J, leaving 5 bases unmatched. The CDR3 has 16 residues. In nucleotides, the CDR3 is TGTGCCAGCAGTTTAGTACTAGCGGGGGCGGTAGATACGCAGTATTTT. It yields the protein CASSLVLAGAVDTQYF.

This sequence joins TRBV7-8 and TRBJ2-1; TRBD1 aligns across 11 bases. Germline assignment: CDR1 SGHVS and CDR2 FQNEAQ. CDR3 length: 17 amino acids. Losses at the gene ends were 0 bases for V and 7 bases for J; bases not matched to a gene: 8. CDR3 loop: CASSLALDRGQGNEQFF. CDR3 DNA: TGTGCCAGCAGCTTAGCGCTGGACAGGGGGCAGGGAAATGAGCAGTTCTTC.

CDR3 sequence reads: CASSSKTNYEQYF. CDR3 bases: TGTGCCAGCAGCTCGAAGACAAACTACGAGCAGTACTTC. This chain uses TRBV7-2 with TRBJ2-7; D is unresolved. This CDR3 spans 13 amino acids. The germline V gene encodes CDR1 SGHTA and CDR2 FQGNSA. V was pared by 4 bases and J by 3 bases, with 10 bases between.

V is TRBV30 and J is TRBJ2-1, with TRBD2 matching 7 bases. Unmatched junction bases numbered 7, after V lost 4 bases and J lost 4 bases. The CDR3 consists of 14 residues. Germline lookup yields CDR1 GTSNPN and CDR2 SVGIG (reference sequence). The CDR3, as DNA: TGTGCCTGGAATTTCGGCGGGGGATACAATGAGCAGTTCTTC. It specifies CAWNFGGGYNEQFF.

This chain connects TRBV6-1 to TRBJ2-2; D is tentatively TRBD1 or TRBD2 (6 bases each). The V and J ends lost 6 bases and 0 bases respectively, with 17 bases between them. The CDR3 extends over 17 amino acids. Germline loops: CDR1 MNHNS, CDR2 SASEGT. The CDR3: CASSGGRGYANTGELFF. In DNA form, the CDR3 reads TGTGCCAGCAGCGGGGGCCGGGGGTACGCGAACACCGGGGAGCTGTTTTTT.